These 23 T cell receptor beta chains originate from one sample sequenced in a study of blood T cell repertoires in COVID-19. The assay was immunoSEQ multiplex PCR, and TCRdb's table has in-frame clones only and misses some. This sample has more than 250,000 clones, with 85% found just once. The sample comprised peripheral blood. The receptors were gathered from a man aged 45-65 years with active or convalescent COVID-19.

This chain links TRBV18 with TRBJ2-7; 7 nucleotides agree with TRBD2. Unmatched junction bases numbered 16, after V lost 2 bases and J lost 3 bases. Germline-derived CDR1 and CDR2 are KGHSH and LQKENI. The length of the CDR3 is 18 residues. CDR3 loop: CASSPGGVLGGSSYEQYF. Here the CDR3 DNA reads TGTGCCAGCTCACCAGGTGGGGTTCTAGGCGGGAGTAGCTACGAGCAGTACTTC.

This chain connects TRBV13 to TRBJ1-1; D is undetermined. V lost 5 bases, J lost 0 bases, and 10 bases lay in between. CDR1 and CDR2 from the germline V gene are PRHDT and FYEKMQ (reference sequence). The CDR3 runs 14 residues. CDR3 amino acids: CASSPTVVNTEAFF. The CDR3 DNA follows: TGTGCCAGCAGCCCCACAGTGGTGAACACTGAAGCTTTCTTT.

The chain uses TRBV15 and TRBJ2-3; D might be TRBD1 (5 bases). Germline CDR1 reads LNHNV; CDR2 reads YYDKDF (reference sequence). The length of the CDR3 is 10 residues. The germline V and J ends were trimmed by 8 bases and 6 bases, with 6 bases remaining between them. The CDR3 DNA reads as TGTGCCACCGGGGCGGATACGCAGTATTTT. It codes for CATGADTQYF. The full variable domain, rest sourced from reference TRBV15 and TRBJ2-3, is DAMVIQNPRYQVTQFGKPVTLSCSQTLNHNVMYWYQQKSSQAPKLLFHYYDKDFNNEADTPDNFQSRRPNTSFCFLDIRSPGLGDTAMYLCATGADTQYFGPGTRLTVL.

The genes are TRBV24-1 and TRBJ1-2; 8 bases line up with TRBD1. The CDR3 has 13 residues. Germline trimming cut 3 bases from V and 8 bases from J; bases unmatched to any gene: 4. Germline values: CDR1 KGHDR, CDR2 SFDVKD. The CDR3 sequence: CATSDRDRGGYTF. CDR3 DNA: TGTGCCACCAGTGATCGAGACAGGGGAGGCTACACCTTC.

The rearrangement joins TRBV6-2 or TRBV6-3 to TRBJ2-7; 7 nucleotides match TRBD1. CDR1 and CDR2 (germline): MNHEY, SVGEGT. J lost 2 bases, V lost 5 bases, and 9 bases had no gene match. The CDR3 totals 15 residues. The CDR3 DNA follows: TGTGCCAGCAGTCTTCACAGGGGCCTAACCTACGAGCAGTACTTC. This codes for CASSLHRGLTYEQYF.

The V gene is TRBV28, the J gene TRBJ2-3; 10 nucleotides align to TRBD1. Germline trimming cut 5 bases from V and 6 bases from J; bases unmatched to any gene: 11. This CDR3 has 16 residues. Germline V gene data show CDR1 as MDHEN and CDR2 as SYDVKM. The CDR3 here is CASSQSGDRGMDTQYF. The CDR3 region has the DNA TGTGCCAGCAGTCAATCGGGGGACAGGGGCATGGATACGCAGTATTTT. Combining the CDR3 with reference TRBV28 and TRBJ2-3 gives the whole variable domain DVKVTQSSRYLVKRTGEKVFLECVQDMDHENMFWYRQDPGLGLRLIYFSYDVKMKEKGDIPEGYSVSREKKERFSLILESASTNQTSMYLCASSQSGDRGMDTQYFGPGTRLTVL.

The V and J genes are TRBV24-1 and TRBJ2-4; D gene ambiguous. V lost 1 base and J lost 6, with 6 bases in between. This CDR3 region has 13 residues. The germline V gene has CDR1 KGHDR and CDR2 SFDVKD. The CDR3 coding sequence is TGTGCCACCAGTGATTTTAACGGAAACATTCAGTACTTC. It specifies CATSDFNGNIQYF.

The V gene is TRBV6-4, the J gene TRBJ2-1, with TRBD2 matching over 7 bases. After removal of 1 base from V and 6 bases from J, the junction contained 6 bases not matched to a gene. This CDR3 has 15 amino acids. Germline V gene data show CDR1 as MRHNA and CDR2 as SNTAGT. CDR3 bases: TGTGCCAGCAGTGACTGGGCGGGAGCCCTCAATGAGCAGTTCTTC. Protein product: CASSDWAGALNEQFF.

The rearrangement joins TRBV19 to TRBJ1-1, with a possible D match to TRBD1 (5 bases). Germline V gene lookup returns CDR1 LNHDA and CDR2 SQIVND (reference sequence). Between the trimmed V and J ends, which lost 10 bases and 8 bases, there was a span of 14 bases. CDR3 length equals 11 residues. CDR3: CAIGTPWEAFF. For the CDR3, the DNA is TGTGCCATCGGGACTCCCTGGGAAGCTTTCTTT. Supplemented by reference TRBV19 and TRBJ1-1, the full variable domain reads DGGITQSPKYLFRKEGQNVTLSCEQNLNHDAMYWYRQDPGQGLRLIYYSQIVNDFQKGDIAEGYSVSREKKESFPLTVTSAQKNPTAFYLCAIGTPWEAFFGQGTRLTVV.

This sequence joins TRBV11-2 and TRBJ2-1, with D possibly being TRBD1 (6 bases). This CDR3 contains 16 residues. The V end was cut by 0 bases, the J end by 0 bases, with 9 bases between. The V gene's germline CDR1 is SGHAT and CDR2 FQNNGV. CDR3 bases: TGTGCCAGCAGCTTAGATCTAGGGGGCTCCTACAATGAGCAGTTCTTC. As protein: CASSLDLGGSYNEQFF.

The chain recombines TRBV19 with TRBJ1-4, with 8 bases lining up with TRBD1. The CDR3 extends over 14 amino acids. The ends lost 7 bases at V and 7 bases at J; junction bases unmatched: 8. CDR1 and CDR2 (germline): LNHDA, SQIVND (reference sequence). CDR3 residues: CASTRTGRTEKLFF. CDR3 bases: TGTGCCAGTACCCGGACAGGGAGGACTGAAAAACTGTTTTTT.

The J gene is TRBJ2-1, the V gene TRBV19, with D perhaps matching TRBD1 (6 bases). CDR1 is LNHDA, CDR2 SQIVND, per germline (reference sequence). The CDR3 extends over 15 amino acids. V lost 3 bases, J lost 4 bases, and 13 bases lay in between. CDR3 nucleotides: TGTGCCAGTAGTATTAGCAGGGGTTGGTACAATGAGCAGTTCTTC. Its protein product is CASSISRGWYNEQFF.

This clone was seen only once. This chain uses TRBV9 with TRBJ2-7; maybe TRBD2 (6 bases). This CDR3 spans 13 amino acids. The germline gives CDR1 SGDLS, CDR2 YYNGEE. Deletions cut 4 bases from V and 1 base from J, with 9 bases between. For the CDR3, the DNA is TGTGCCAGCAGCTCACGGGGGTCCTACGAGCAGTACTTC. This encodes CASSSRGSYEQYF.

This chain joins TRBV19 and TRBJ1-2; 8 nucleotides match TRBD1. V shed 4 bases, J shed 4 bases, and the junction held 5 bases outside the gene matches. Germline V gene lookup returns CDR1 LNHDA and CDR2 SQIVND (reference sequence). The CDR3 loop spans 14 amino acids. This chain's CDR3 is CASSTDREGYGYTF. For the CDR3, the DNA is TGTGCCAGTAGTACGGACAGGGAGGGCTATGGCTACACCTTC. Supplemented by reference TRBV19 and TRBJ1-2, the full variable domain reads DGGITQSPKYLFRKEGQNVTLSCEQNLNHDAMYWYRQDPGQGLRLIYYSQIVNDFQKGDIAEGYSVSREKKESFPLTVTSAQKNPTAFYLCASSTDREGYGYTFGSGTRLTVV.

The chain is built from TRBV28 and TRBJ2-6, with D possibly matching TRBD2 (5 bases). V lost 6 bases and J 2 bases, leaving 5 bases between the germline ends. Germline V CDR1 and CDR2: MDHEN, SYDVKM. The CDR3 has 13 amino acids. CDR3 residues: CASRGAGANVLTF. The CDR3 coding sequence is TGTGCCAGCAGGGGAGCTGGGGCCAACGTCCTGACTTTC.

This clone was detected a few times. This sequence joins TRBV5-8 and TRBJ1-5; D not certain. Trimming cost V 4 bases and J 1 base, with 12 bases left between them. Germline V gene sequence: CDR1 SGHTS, CDR2 YDEGEE. The CDR3 has 15 residues. The CDR3 DNA reads TGTGCCAGCAGCGCCGGGAGGGCAAGCAATCAGCCCCAGCATTTT. This translates into CASSAGRASNQPQHF.

The chain is built from TRBV4-1 and TRBJ2-1; TRBD1 is a possible D gene (5 bases). The V end lost 2 bases, the J end lost 8 bases, and 19 bases lay between the germline ends. Germline lookup yields CDR1 MGHRA and CDR2 YSYEKL. The CDR3 has 16 residues. CDR3 DNA: TGCGCCAGCAGCCAACCCGGCAGGGTTGCCCAACATGAGCAGTTCTTC. Protein product: CASSQPGRVAQHEQFF.

This clone was observed once. The gene calls are TRBV4-1 and TRBJ2-1; 8 bases are a match to TRBD2. In germline, CDR1 is MGHRA, CDR2 YSYEKL. The CDR3 has 15 residues. V shed 1 base, J shed 7 bases, and the junction held 6 bases outside the gene matches. CDR3 nucleotide sequence: TGCGCCAGCAGCCAAGGGTTAGCGGGAAGGAATGAGCAGTTCTTC. Translated, it gives CASSQGLAGRNEQFF.

V and J are TRBV7-6 and TRBJ1-4, with TRBD1 matching 9 bases. J gave up 5 bases and V 4 bases, and 5 bases lay outside the gene matches. The CDR3 runs 15 residues. Germline CDR1 reads SGHVS; CDR2 reads FNYEAQ. The CDR3 region is CASSSNGQGNEKLFF. CDR3 DNA: TGTGCCAGCAGCTCAAATGGACAGGGGAATGAAAAACTGTTTTTT. The full variable domain, with the rest looked up from reference TRBV7-6 and TRBJ1-4, is GAGVSQSPRYKVTKRGQDVALRCDPISGHVSLYWYRQALGQGPEFLTYFNYEAQQDKSGLPNDRFSAERPEGSISTLTIQRTEQRDSAMYRCASSSNGQGNEKLFFGSGTQLSVL.

The chain combines TRBV5-4 with TRBJ2-7; D perhaps matches TRBD2 (7 bases). This CDR3 has 15 residues. The germline V gene has CDR1 SGHNT and CDR2 YYREEE (reference sequence). The V and J ends lost 1 base and 2 bases respectively, with 13 bases between them. CDR3 region: CASSLWGGGTYEQYF. Here the CDR3 DNA reads TGTGCCAGCAGCTTGTGGGGGGGCGGAACCTACGAGCAGTACTTC.

This sequence joins TRBV7-2 and TRBJ2-7; D is perhaps TRBD1 (6 bases). Germline V gene lookup returns CDR1 SGHTA and CDR2 FQGNSA. The CDR3 covers 13 residues. V was trimmed by 6 bases and J by 3 bases, leaving 12 bases between them. CDR3 residues: CASSSTGNYEQYF. The CDR3 DNA sequence: TGTGCCAGCAGTTCCACAGGGAACTACGAGCAGTACTTC.

This rearrangement joins TRBV3-1 (or the pseudogene TRBV3-2) to TRBJ2-3; 8 bases are a match to TRBD2. This CDR3 comprises 15 residues. J lost 3 bases, V lost 3 bases, and 5 bases had no gene match. Per the germline V gene, CDR1 is LGHDT and CDR2 is YNNKEL (reference sequence). The CDR3 sequence: CASSQGPGGTDTQYF. CDR3 bases: TGTGCCAGCAGCCAGGGTCCGGGGGGGACAGATACGCAGTATTTT.

The rearrangement uses TRBV5-4 and TRBJ2-4; a weak D match, TRBD1 (6 bases). V lost 4 bases, J lost 2 bases, and 16 bases lay in between. This CDR3 contains 16 residues. Germline assignment: CDR1 SGHNT and CDR2 YYREEE (reference sequence). CDR3 protein: CASSIKKQGPKNIQYF. CDR3 DNA sequence: TGTGCCAGCAGCATAAAAAAACAGGGTCCCAAAAACATTCAGTACTTC.